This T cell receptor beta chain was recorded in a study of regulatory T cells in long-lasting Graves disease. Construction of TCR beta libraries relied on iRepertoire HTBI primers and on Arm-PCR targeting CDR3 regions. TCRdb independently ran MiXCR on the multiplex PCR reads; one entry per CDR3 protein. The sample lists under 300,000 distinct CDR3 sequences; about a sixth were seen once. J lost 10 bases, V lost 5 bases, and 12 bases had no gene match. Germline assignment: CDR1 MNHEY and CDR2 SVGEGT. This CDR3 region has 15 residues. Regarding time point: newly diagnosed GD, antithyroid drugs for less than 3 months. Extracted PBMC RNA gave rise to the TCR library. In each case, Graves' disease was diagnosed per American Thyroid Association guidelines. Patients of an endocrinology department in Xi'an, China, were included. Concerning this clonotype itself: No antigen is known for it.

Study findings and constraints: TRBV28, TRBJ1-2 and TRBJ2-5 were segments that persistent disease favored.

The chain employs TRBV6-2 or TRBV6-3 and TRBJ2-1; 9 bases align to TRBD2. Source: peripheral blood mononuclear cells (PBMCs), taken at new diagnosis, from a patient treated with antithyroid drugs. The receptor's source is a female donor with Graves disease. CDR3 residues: CASSPRGLAPGEQFF. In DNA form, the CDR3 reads TGTGCCAGCAGTCCCCGGGGACTAGCCCCGGGCGAGCAGTTCTTC.